This TCR beta chain came from a study of T cell responses to AZD1222 COVID-19 vaccine. CDR1 is SEHNR and CDR2 is FQNEAQ in the germline V gene (reference sequence). V gave up 2 bases and J gave up 5 bases; unmatched junction bases: 10. The CDR3 consists of 18 residues. Measured with immunoSEQ multiplex PCR; TCRdb has only the in-frame clones, and not every one. Found here are more than 150,000 clones, 80% to 95% of them singletons; the top ten hold roughly 1.9%. V and J are TRBV7-9 and TRBJ2-2, with 11 bases fitting TRBD2. This receptor was taken from an adult who received the AZD1222 COVID-19 vaccine. Here the sequenced sample was peripheral blood, taken 28 days after the second AZD1222 dose. The CDR3 loop is CASSLRSPSGRSTGELFF. The CDR3 bases are TGTGCCAGCAGCTTAAGATCCCCTAGCGGGAGGTCTACCGGGGAGCTGTTTTTT.